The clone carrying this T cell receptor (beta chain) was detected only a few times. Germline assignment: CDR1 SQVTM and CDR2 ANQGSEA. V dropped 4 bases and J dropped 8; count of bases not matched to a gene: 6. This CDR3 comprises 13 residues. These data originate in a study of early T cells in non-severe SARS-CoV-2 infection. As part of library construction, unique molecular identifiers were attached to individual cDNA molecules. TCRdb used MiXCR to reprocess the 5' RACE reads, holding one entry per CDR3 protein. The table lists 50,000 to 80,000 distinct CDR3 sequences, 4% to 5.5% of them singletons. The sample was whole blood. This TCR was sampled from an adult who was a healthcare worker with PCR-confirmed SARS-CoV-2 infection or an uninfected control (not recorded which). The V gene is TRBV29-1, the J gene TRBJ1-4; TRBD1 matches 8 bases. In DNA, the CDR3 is TGCAGCGTTGTTGGACAGGGAGGAGAAAAACTGTTTTTT. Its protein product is CSVVGQGGEKLFF.